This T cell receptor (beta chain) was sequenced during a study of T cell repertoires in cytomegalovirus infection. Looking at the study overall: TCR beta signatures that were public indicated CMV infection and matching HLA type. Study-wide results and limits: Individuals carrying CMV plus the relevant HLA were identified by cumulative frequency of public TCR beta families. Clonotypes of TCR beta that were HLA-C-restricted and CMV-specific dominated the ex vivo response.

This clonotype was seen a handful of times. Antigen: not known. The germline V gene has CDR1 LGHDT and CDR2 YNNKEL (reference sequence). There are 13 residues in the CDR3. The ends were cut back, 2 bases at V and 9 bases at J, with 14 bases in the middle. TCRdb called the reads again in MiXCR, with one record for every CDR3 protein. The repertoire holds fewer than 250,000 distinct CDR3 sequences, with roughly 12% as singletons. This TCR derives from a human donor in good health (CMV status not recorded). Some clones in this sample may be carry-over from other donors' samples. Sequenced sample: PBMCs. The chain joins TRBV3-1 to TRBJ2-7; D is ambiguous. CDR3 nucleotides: TGTGCCAGCAGCCAAATGATGGGGAATCCGCAGTACTTC. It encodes CASSQMMGNPQYF.